Below, one T cell receptor beta chain is given with its context. Its antigen is not known. The source of the sample is a study of cytomegalovirus exposure and HLA in healthy donors. Study findings and constraints: A later analysis linked some 18,000 TCR beta sequences to HLA alleles at 0.05 false discovery rate.

60 Vbeta and 13 Jbeta primers were used in PCR. Only in-frame clones appear in the TCRdb table, and some are missing; sequencing was by immunoSEQ multiplex PCR. This sample carries about 34,000 clones, with about 1.9% going to the ten biggest clones. The germline V gene has CDR1 MDHEN and CDR2 SYDVKM. V dropped 3 bases and J dropped 4; count of bases not matched to a gene: 5. The CDR3 extends over 16 amino acids. Sequenced sample: PBMCs. This clonotype was obtained from a woman in her thirties or forties in good health and CMV-seropositive. The J gene is TRBJ2-3, the V gene TRBV28; 12 nucleotides agree with TRBD2. This CDR3 reads CASSFGLAGLADTQYF. CDR3 nucleotide sequence: TGTGCCAGCAGTTTCGGACTAGCGGGGCTTGCAGATACGCAGTATTTT.